The sequence of this T cell receptor beta chain was determined in a study of cytotoxic CD8 clonotypes in ibrutinib-treated CLL (dated by TCRdb to about 2021). General notes on the study: In this cohort, around 15 patients were treatment-naive and ten to eleven were relapsed/refractory, while 17 to 18 had unmutated IGHV. Responses were partial in around 25 patients and complete in 2; after median approximately 5.5 years follow-up, about 14 stayed in remission and 12 progressed. The response samples were drawn at a median of 12 months into treatment, with a range of about 6 to 40 months. On average, each sample yielded around 230,000 productive templates and about 94,000 productive rearrangements. Longitudinal samples were obtainable from 26 of the 86 participants in the trial. Cryopreserved peripheral blood mononuclear cells were obtained prior to treatment, at the time of response, and at either disease progression or sustained remission. Every sample from remission and from progressive disease was obtained while the patients were still on ibrutinib.

Notes on this clone: Its specific antigen is unknown. Per-base quality was not reported, and no clone a single base away is much larger than it.

On a MiSeq, deep resolution sequencing aimed for a depth between 1 in 1 million and 1 in 200,000 T cells, with each clonotype covered about 9.2x on average. The immunoSEQ hsTCRB Kit was used to generate TCR beta libraries. In the authors' own workflow: Data were analyzed with ImmunoSEQ Data Assistant and ImmunoSEQ Analyzer, with V, D and J genes assigned per IMGT definitions. Clonality was computed as one minus normalized Shannon entropy of productive rearrangement frequencies, ranging from 0 to 1. Only overrepresented clonotypes making up at least 0.05% of the repertoire of each patient were included in the public clonotype analysis. Repertoires from thirteen age-matched healthy donors in immuneACCESS were used as clonality controls. Imported from immuneACCESS, the table was reduced by TCRdb to in-frame sequences with V and J called. These copies leave out some clones; in studies compared against another copy, an unresolved V gene accounts for under half, and the cause of the remainder is not known. The DNA gave D and trimming, while V, J and clone size come from that table. In this sample the table shows just over 200,000 clones, approximately 79% of which occur a single time. The ten top clones hold over 9.5% of the sample.

Study-wide findings and limitations: Sustained-remission and progressing patients did not have matched sampling times, and lymph node repertoires were not examined. Baseline clonality exceeded that of age-matched healthy donors and correlated strongly with circulating CD8+ T-cell counts. An increase in clonality was observed at ibrutinib response, with clonality remaining stable during sustained remission and falling back toward baseline at progression. Public clonotypes were rare and either shrank or stayed stable during treatment, and the rise in clonality at ibrutinib response reflected expansion of private clonotypes.

In the paper's terms, the time point label means: 12 to 13 months on ibrutinib. For TCR beta library preparation, about 2.2 micrograms of genomic DNA were extracted from the cryopreserved PBMCs. Longitudinal blood samples from CLL patients on ibrutinib monotherapy were analyzed using high-throughput TCR beta sequencing. The patients took part in an open-label, single-center phase 2 trial of ibrutinib monotherapy. The CDR3 holds 18 amino acids from the cysteine to the phenylalanine. Only CDR3 DNA remains: 54 bases, in frame from the first base. As encoded in the germline V gene, CDR1 is SGHVS while CDR2 is FQNEAQ. V trim: 0 bases; J trim: 4 bases; unmatched bases: 12.

Material: PBMCs, obtained after 12 months of ibrutinib treatment. This TCR derives from a human donor with chronic lymphocytic leukemia. The receptor chain draws on TRBV7-8 and TRBJ2-1, with 7 central nucleotides matching TRBD1. The CDR3 region reads CASSLATYRGEGYNEQFF. The DNA sequence is TGTGCCAGCAGCTTAGCTACTTACAGGGGCGAGGGTTACAATGAGCAGTTCTTC.